This T cell receptor (beta chain) was recorded in a study of regulatory T cells in long-lasting Graves disease. Study results and limitations: It was possible that the small sample size reduced accuracy.

Germline V gives CDR1 SGHNT, CDR2 YYREEE (reference sequence). This CDR3 spans 16 amino acids. Time point defined: newly diagnosed GD, antithyroid drugs for less than 3 months. The TCR library was made from RNA that had been extracted from PBMCs in TRIzol. Remarks on this clonotype: Its target is not known. An end of the junction differs from the germline gene, which may be a read error.

Arm-PCR of CDR3 regions with iRepertoire HTBI primers generated TCR beta libraries. TCRdb itself ran the multiplex PCR reads through MiXCR, one entry per CDR3 protein. The data hold roughly 610,000 distinct CDR3 sequences, with roughly 16% observed a single time. The same data also went into a second study, on T cells in Graves' hyperthyroidism and ophthalmopathy.

This chain uses TRBV5-4 with TRBJ2-1, with D perhaps matching TRBD1 (6 bases). This TCR was sampled from a man aged 18 to 35 with Graves disease. The specimen was peripheral blood mononuclear cells (PBMCs), collected at new diagnosis, from a patient treated with antithyroid drugs. The chain's CDR3 is CASSLGGTPNYNKQFF. For the CDR3, the DNA is TGTGCCAGCAGCTTGGGGGGGACACCTAATTACAATAAGCAGTTCTTC.